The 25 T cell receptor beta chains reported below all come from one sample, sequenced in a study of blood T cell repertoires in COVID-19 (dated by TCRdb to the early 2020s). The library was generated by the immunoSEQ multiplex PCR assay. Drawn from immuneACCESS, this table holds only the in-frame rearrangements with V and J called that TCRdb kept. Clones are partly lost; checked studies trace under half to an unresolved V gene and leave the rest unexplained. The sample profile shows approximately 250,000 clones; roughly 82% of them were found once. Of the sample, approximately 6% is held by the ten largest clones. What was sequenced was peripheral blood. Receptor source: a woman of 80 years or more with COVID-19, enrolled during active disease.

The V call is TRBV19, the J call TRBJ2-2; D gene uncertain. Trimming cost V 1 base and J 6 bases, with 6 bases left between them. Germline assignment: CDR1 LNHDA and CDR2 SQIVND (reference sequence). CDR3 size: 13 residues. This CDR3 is CASSIAGAGELFF. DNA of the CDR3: TGTGCCAGTAGTATAGCAGGCGCCGGGGAGCTGTTTTTT.

In DNA form, the CDR3 reads TGCGCCAGCAGCCTAGGGACAGGGATCTACAATGAGCAGTTCTTC. The encoded protein is CASSLGTGIYNEQFF. The rearrangement links TRBV4-3 to TRBJ2-1; 9 nucleotides match TRBD1. The ends lost 4 bases at V and 3 bases at J; junction bases unmatched: 4. This CDR3 contains 15 residues. Germline V gives CDR1 LGHNA, CDR2 YSLEER.

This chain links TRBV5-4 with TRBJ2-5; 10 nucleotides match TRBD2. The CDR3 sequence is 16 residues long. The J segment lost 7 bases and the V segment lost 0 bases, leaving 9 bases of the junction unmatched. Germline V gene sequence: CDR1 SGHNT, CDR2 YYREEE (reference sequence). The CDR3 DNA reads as TGTGCCAGCAGCTTGGGGCTAGCGGGGGCCCTTGGGACCCAGTACTTC. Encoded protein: CASSLGLAGALGTQYF.

The chain's CDR3 is CASKSRGEYKGFGYTF. The CDR3 DNA reads TGTGCCAGTAAAAGTCGGGGAGAGTATAAGGGATTTGGCTACACCTTC. The rearrangement joins TRBV19 to TRBJ1-2; D remains ambiguous. Per germline, CDR1 LNHDA and CDR2 SQIVND (reference sequence). The CDR3 loop spans 16 amino acids. Trimming pared 7 bases from V and 7 bases from J, leaving 25 bases between.

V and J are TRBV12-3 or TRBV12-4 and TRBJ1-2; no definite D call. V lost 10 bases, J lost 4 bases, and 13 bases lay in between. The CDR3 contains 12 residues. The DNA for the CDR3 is TGTGCCACCTCCGGGATGAGCTATGGCTACACCTTC. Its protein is CATSGMSYGYTF.

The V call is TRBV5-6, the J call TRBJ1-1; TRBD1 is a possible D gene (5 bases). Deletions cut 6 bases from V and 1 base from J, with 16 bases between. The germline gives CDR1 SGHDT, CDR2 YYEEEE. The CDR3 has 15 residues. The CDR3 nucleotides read TGTGCCAGCAACCTCCCTGGGGCACGGAACACTGAAGCTTTCTTT. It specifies CASNLPGARNTEAFF.

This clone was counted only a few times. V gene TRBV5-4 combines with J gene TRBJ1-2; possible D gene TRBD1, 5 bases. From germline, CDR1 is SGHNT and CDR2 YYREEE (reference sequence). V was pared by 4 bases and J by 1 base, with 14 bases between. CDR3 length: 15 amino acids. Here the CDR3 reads CASSPRGAINYGYTF. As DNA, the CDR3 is TGTGCCAGCAGCCCTCGCGGGGCCATTAACTATGGCTACACCTTC.

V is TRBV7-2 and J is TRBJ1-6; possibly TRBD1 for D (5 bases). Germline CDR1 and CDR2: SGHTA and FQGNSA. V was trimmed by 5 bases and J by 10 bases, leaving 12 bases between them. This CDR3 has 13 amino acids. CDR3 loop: CASSPRQISPLHF. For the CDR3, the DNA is TGTGCCAGCAGCCCCCGACAGATATCACCCCTCCACTTT.

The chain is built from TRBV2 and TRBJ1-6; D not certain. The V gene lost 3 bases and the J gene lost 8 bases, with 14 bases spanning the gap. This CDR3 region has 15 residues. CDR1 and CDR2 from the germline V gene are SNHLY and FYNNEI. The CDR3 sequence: CASSDEGIKDSPLHF. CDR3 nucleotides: TGTGCCAGCAGTGATGAGGGAATAAAGGATTCACCCCTCCACTTT.

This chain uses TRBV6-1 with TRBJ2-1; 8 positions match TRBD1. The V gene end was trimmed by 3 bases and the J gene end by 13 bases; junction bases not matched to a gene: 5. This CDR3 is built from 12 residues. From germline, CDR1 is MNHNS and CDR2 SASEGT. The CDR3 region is CASSEIGTGQFF. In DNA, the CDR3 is TGTGCCAGCAGTGAGATTGGGACAGGACAGTTCTTC.

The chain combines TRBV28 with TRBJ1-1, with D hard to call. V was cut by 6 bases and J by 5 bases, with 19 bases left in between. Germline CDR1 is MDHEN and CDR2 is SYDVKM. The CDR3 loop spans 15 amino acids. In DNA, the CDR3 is TGTGCCAGCAGCTGGAACTCCGGGATAGTTACTGAAGCTTTCTTT. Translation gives CASSWNSGIVTEAFF.

The CDR3 sequence: CANQVSSYNEQFF. The DNA of the CDR3 is TGTGCCAACCAGGTTAGCTCCTACAATGAGCAGTTCTTC. The chain has TRBV2 and TRBJ2-1; D call uncertain. Germline CDR1 SNHLY, CDR2 FYNNEI. Trimming took off 10 bases at V and 0 bases at J, with 10 bases between the two ends. This CDR3 has 13 residues.

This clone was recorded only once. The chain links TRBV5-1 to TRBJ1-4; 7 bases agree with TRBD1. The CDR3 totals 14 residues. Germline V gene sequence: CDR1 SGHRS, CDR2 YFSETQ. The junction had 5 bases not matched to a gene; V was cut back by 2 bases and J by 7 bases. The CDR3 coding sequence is TGCGCCAGCAGCTTTACCGGGACAGCTGAAAAACTGTTTTTT. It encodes CASSFTGTAEKLFF.

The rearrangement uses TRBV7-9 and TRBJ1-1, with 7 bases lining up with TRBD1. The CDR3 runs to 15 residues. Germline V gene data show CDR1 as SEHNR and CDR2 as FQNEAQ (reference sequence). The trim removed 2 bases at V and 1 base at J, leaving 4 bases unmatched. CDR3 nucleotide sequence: TGTGCCAGCAGCTTACCCCGACAGGGGAACACTGAAGCTTTCTTT. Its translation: CASSLPRQGNTEAFF.

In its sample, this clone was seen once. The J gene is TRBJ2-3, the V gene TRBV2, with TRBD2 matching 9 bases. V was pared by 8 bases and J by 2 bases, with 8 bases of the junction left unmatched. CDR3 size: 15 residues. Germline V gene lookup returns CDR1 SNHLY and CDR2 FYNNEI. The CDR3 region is CASASGGGVTDTQYF. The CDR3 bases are TGTGCCAGCGCCTCAGGCGGGGGGGTCACAGATACGCAGTATTTT.

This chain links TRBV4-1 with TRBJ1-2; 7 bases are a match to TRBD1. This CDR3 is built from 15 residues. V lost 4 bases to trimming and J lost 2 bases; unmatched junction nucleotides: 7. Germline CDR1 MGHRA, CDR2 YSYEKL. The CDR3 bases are TGCGCCAGCAGCCTATCGAGGGGGCAAAACTATGGCTACACCTTC. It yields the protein CASSLSRGQNYGYTF.

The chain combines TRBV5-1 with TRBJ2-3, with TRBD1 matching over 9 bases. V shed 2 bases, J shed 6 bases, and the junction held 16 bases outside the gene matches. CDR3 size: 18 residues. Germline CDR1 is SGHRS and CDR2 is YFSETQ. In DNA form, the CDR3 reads TGCGCCAGCAGCTTACAGGGGGCGGGCTCCTTTTCTGCGGATACGCAGTATTTT. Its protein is CASSLQGAGSFSADTQYF.

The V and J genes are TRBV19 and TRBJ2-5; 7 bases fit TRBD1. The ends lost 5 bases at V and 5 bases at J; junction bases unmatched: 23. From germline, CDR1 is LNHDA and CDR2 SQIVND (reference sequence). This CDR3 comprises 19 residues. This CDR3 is CASSLTGISSKSIGETQYF. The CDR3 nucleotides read TGTGCCAGTAGTTTGACAGGGATTTCTTCCAAATCCATCGGGGAGACCCAGTACTTC.

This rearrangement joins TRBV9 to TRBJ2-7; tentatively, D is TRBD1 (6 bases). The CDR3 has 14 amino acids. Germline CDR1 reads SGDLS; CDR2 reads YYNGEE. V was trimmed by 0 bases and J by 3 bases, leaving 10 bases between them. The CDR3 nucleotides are TGTGCCAGCAGCGTAGAGCCAGGGGTCTACGAGCAGTACTTC. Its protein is CASSVEPGVYEQYF.

The CDR3 loop reads CASIQGNYGYTF. The CDR3 nucleotides read TGTGCCAGCATACAGGGGAACTATGGCTACACCTTC. The rearrangement joins TRBV2 to TRBJ1-2; 7 bases fit TRBD1. V lost 7 bases, J lost 2 bases, and 1 base stayed unmatched. Germline assignment: CDR1 SNHLY and CDR2 FYNNEI. CDR3 length: 12 amino acids.

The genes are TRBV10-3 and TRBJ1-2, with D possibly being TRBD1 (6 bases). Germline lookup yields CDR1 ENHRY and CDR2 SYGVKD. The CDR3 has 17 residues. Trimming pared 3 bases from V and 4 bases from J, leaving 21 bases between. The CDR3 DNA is TGTGCCATCAGTGACTCGAGGGGAGGGACACAGTTCTATGGCTACACCTTC. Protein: CAISDSRGGTQFYGYTF.

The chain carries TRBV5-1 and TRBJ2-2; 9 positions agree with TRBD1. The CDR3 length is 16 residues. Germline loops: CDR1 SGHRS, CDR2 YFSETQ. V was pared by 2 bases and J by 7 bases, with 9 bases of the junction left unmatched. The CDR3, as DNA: TGCGCCAGCAGCTTAACGAGACAGGGGGATGACGGGGAGCTGTTTTTT. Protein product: CASSLTRQGDDGELFF.

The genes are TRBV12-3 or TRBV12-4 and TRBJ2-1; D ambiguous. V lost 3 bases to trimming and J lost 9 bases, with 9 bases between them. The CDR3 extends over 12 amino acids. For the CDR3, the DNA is TGTGCCAGCAGTTTTGAGGTTGGTGAGCAGTTCTTC. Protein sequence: CASSFEVGEQFF.

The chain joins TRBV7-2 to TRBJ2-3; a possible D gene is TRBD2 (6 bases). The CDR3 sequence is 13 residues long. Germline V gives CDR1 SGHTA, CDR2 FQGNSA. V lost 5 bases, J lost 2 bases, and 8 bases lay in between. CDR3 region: CASSAGSTDTQYF. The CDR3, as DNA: TGTGCCAGCAGCGCGGGGTCCACAGATACGCAGTATTTT.

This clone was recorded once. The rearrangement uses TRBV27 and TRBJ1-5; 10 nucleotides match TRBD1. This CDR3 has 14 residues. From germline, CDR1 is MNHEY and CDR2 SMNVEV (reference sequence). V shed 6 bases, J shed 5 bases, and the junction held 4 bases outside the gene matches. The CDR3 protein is CASRPTGGYQPQHF. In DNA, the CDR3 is TGTGCCAGCAGGCCGACAGGGGGCTATCAGCCCCAGCATTTT.